The 30 T cell receptor beta chains in this list originate from one sample, sequenced in a study of cytomegalovirus exposure and HLA in healthy donors. Primers: 60 Vbeta forward and 13 Jbeta reverse. Measured with immunoSEQ multiplex PCR; TCRdb has only the in-frame clones, and not every one. Among 210,000 or so clones, about 85% were seen once, and the ten largest hold around 0.23%. The sample was PBMCs. The receptors were gathered from a girl aged 2-9 years in good health and CMV-seronegative.

The chain uses TRBV7-3 and TRBJ2-3, with 13 bases fitting TRBD2. From germline, CDR1 is SGHTA and CDR2 FQGTGA. V dropped 6 bases and J dropped 4; count of bases not matched to a gene: 7. CDR3 length: 16 residues. In DNA, the CDR3 is TGTGCCAGCAGTTTAGCACTAGCGGGGGGGCCAGATACGCAGTATTTT. Amino acids: CASSLALAGGPDTQYF.

The gene calls are TRBV10-2 and TRBJ2-7; weak D call: TRBD2 (6 bases). Deletions cut 4 bases from V and 6 bases from J, with 10 bases between. The CDR3 sequence is 12 residues long. Germline V gene lookup returns CDR1 WSHSY and CDR2 SAAADI. The CDR3 nucleotides are TGCGCCAGCAGTGTCGGAGGGGCCGAGCAGTACTTC. The encoded protein is CASSVGGAEQYF.

V usage is TRBV4-1 and J usage is TRBJ2-7; 12 bases agree with TRBD2. The CDR3 spans 16 residues. From germline, CDR1 is MGHRA and CDR2 YSYEKL. J was trimmed by 4 bases and V by 1 base; bases with no gene match: 5. CDR3 in DNA: TGCGCCAGCAGCCAAGTACGGACTAGCGGGATATACGAGCAGTACTTC. Translation: CASSQVRTSGIYEQYF.

The J gene is TRBJ2-7, the V gene TRBV27; D remains unclear. This CDR3 spans 14 amino acids. V was trimmed by 3 bases and J by 3 bases, leaving 12 bases between them. The germline CDR1 and CDR2 sequences are MNHEY and SMNVEV (reference sequence). CDR3 nucleotides: TGTGCCAGCAGTTTGGGCTCGATTTTCTACGAGCAGTACTTC. Its translation is CASSLGSIFYEQYF.

V and J are TRBV27 and TRBJ2-4; a weak D match, TRBD1 (6 bases). Germline V CDR1 and CDR2: MNHEY, SMNVEV (reference sequence). Trimming pared 6 bases from V and 12 bases from J, leaving 24 bases between. The CDR3 runs 15 residues. This CDR3 reads CASSRAVGQGFTQYF. Written as DNA, the CDR3 is TGTGCCAGCAGCCGGGCCGTTGGGCAGGGGTTCACTCAGTACTTC.

The V gene is TRBV7-8, the J gene TRBJ2-1, with 7 bases matching TRBD1. This CDR3 contains 17 residues. The V gene's germline CDR1 is SGHVS and CDR2 FQNEAQ. The V and J ends lost 2 bases and 0 bases, in that order; junction bases with no gene match: 7. CDR3 region: CASSLRPHRGSYNEQFF. The CDR3 nucleotides are TGTGCCAGCAGCTTACGGCCGCACAGGGGCTCCTACAATGAGCAGTTCTTC. The full variable domain, rest sourced from reference TRBV7-8 and TRBJ2-1, is GAGVSQSPRYKVAKRGQDVALRCDPISGHVSLFWYQQALGQGPEFLTYFQNEAQLDKSGLPSDRFFAERPEGSVSTLKIQRTQQEDSAVYLCASSLRPHRGSYNEQFFGPGTRLTVL.

The chain carries TRBV11-3 and TRBJ2-5, with 10 bases matching TRBD1. The germline CDR1 and CDR2 sequences are SGHNT and YENEEA. After removal of 5 bases from V and 2 bases from J, the junction contained 8 bases not matched to a gene. The CDR3 consists of 16 residues. CDR3 sequence reads: CASSPGPGQGQETQYF. CDR3 nucleotide sequence: TGTGCCAGCAGCCCCGGGCCGGGACAGGGGCAAGAGACCCAGTACTTC.

The V gene is TRBV10-3, the J gene TRBJ1-1; TRBD1 might be the D (5 bases). This CDR3 region has 13 residues. V lost 3 bases and J lost 1, with 6 bases in between. Per germline, CDR1 ENHRY and CDR2 SYGVKD. CDR3 residues: CAISEQANTEAFF. The CDR3 nucleotides are TGTGCCATCAGTGAACAGGCGAACACTGAAGCTTTCTTT.

On this clone itself: Mismatch with germline at one junction end may stem from a read error. The CDR3 sequence: CAIGGTSKDTQYF. The CDR3, as DNA: TGTGCCATCGGGGGGACTAGCAAAGATACGCAGTATTTT. The rearrangement uses TRBV10-3 and TRBJ2-3; 9 nucleotides match TRBD2. From germline, CDR1 is ENHRY and CDR2 SYGVKD. The CDR3 is 13 residues long.

This rearrangement joins TRBV5-1 to TRBJ2-3; 10 bases are a match to TRBD1. J gave up 2 bases and V 7 bases, and 7 bases lay outside the gene matches. The CDR3 consists of 15 residues. Germline V CDR1 and CDR2: SGHRS, YFSETQ. CDR3 sequence (DNA): TGCGCCAGCGGGGGACAGGGGACATACACAGATACGCAGTATTTT. Amino acids: CASGGQGTYTDTQYF.

The chain couples TRBV5-1 to TRBJ2-2; tentative D call: TRBD2 (5 bases). Trimming took off 4 bases at V and 5 bases at J, with 15 bases between the two ends. From germline, CDR1 is SGHRS and CDR2 YFSETQ. The CDR3 is made up of 15 amino acids. For the CDR3, the DNA is TGCGCCAGCAGCCCAGCTTTTAGAGGGACCGGGGAGCTGTTTTTT. Its protein is CASSPAFRGTGELFF.

The genes are TRBV11-2 and TRBJ1-1, with 7 bases identical to TRBD1. The germline gives CDR1 SGHAT, CDR2 FQNNGV. The CDR3 loop spans 14 amino acids. Unmatched junction bases numbered 4, after V lost 5 bases and J lost 1 base. CDR3 residues: CASSPRTGNTEAFF. For the CDR3, the DNA is TGTGCCAGCAGCCCCAGGACAGGGAACACTGAAGCTTTCTTT. The variable domain in full, completed from reference TRBV11-2 and TRBJ1-1, reads EAGVAQSPRYKIIEKRQSVAFWCNPISGHATLYWYQQILGQGPKLLIQFQNNGVVDDSQLPKDRFSAERLKGVDSTLKIQPAKLEDSAVYLCASSPRTGNTEAFFGQGTRLTVV.

The chain employs TRBV11-2 and TRBJ1-2; 8 bases align to TRBD1. CDR1 and CDR2 from the germline V gene are SGHAT and FQNNGV. The CDR3 is 15 residues long. J lost 4 bases, V lost 0 bases, and 4 bases had no gene match. The CDR3 DNA reads TGTGCCAGCAGCTTAGAGGCAGGGGGCTCCTATGGCTACACCTTC. It is translated as CASSLEAGGSYGYTF.

The chain links TRBV7-2 to TRBJ2-3; 14 bases fit TRBD2. V gave up 4 bases and J gave up 7 bases; unmatched junction bases: 4. Germline values: CDR1 SGHTA, CDR2 FQGNSA. The CDR3 is 15 residues long. CDR3 sequence: CASSSGLAGVYTQYF. Here the CDR3 DNA reads TGTGCCAGCAGCTCGGGACTAGCGGGGGTGTATACGCAGTATTTT.

V gene TRBV6-1 combines with J gene TRBJ2-5; TRBD2 aligns across 9 bases. The V segment lost 6 bases and the J segment 5 bases; nucleotides outside the gene matches: 7. Germline CDR1 reads MNHNS; CDR2 reads SASEGT. The length of the CDR3 is 14 residues. The CDR3 loop is CASRVAGALETQYF. Written as DNA, the CDR3 is TGTGCCAGCAGGGTAGCGGGGGCCCTGGAGACCCAGTACTTC.

J is TRBJ1-2 and V is TRBV5-4; D is unresolved. The CDR3 loop spans 14 amino acids. V was shortened by 1 base and J by 0 bases, with 7 bases between the two germline ends. The germline V gene has CDR1 SGHNT and CDR2 YYREEE (reference sequence). The CDR3 is CASSLRASNYGYTF. The CDR3, as DNA: TGTGCCAGCAGCTTGAGAGCCTCTAACTATGGCTACACCTTC.

In this sample, this clone turned up once. The rearrangement joins TRBV5-4 to TRBJ2-5; 9 nucleotides line up with TRBD2. The CDR3 is 16 amino acids. V lost 0 bases, J lost 11 bases, and 14 bases stayed unmatched. In germline, CDR1 is SGHNT, CDR2 YYREEE (reference sequence). CDR3 nucleotides: TGTGCCAGCAGCTTGGCAGGAGCGGGGGGCCGTTGGACTCAGTACTTC. As protein: CASSLAGAGGRWTQYF.

The rearrangement links TRBV6-6 to TRBJ1-2, with D unresolved. From germline, CDR1 is MNHNY and CDR2 SVGAGI (reference sequence). The CDR3 has 13 amino acids. Trimming stripped 7 bases from V and 4 bases from J, with 13 bases between. The CDR3 DNA sequence: TGTGCCAGCACCCAATTAAGCGCCTATGGCTACACCTTC. Protein: CASTQLSAYGYTF.

The table lists this clone with a few counts. This chain uses TRBV30 with TRBJ2-1, with D possibly TRBD1 on 5 matching bases. CDR1 and CDR2 (germline): GTSNPN, SVGIG (reference sequence). The CDR3 runs 12 residues. With 0 bases removed from V and 13 bases from J, the gap between germline ends came to 13 bases. Here the CDR3 reads CAWSVLRGGQFF. In nucleotides, the CDR3 is TGTGCCTGGAGTGTACTTAGGGGCGGTCAGTTCTTC.

The rearrangement links TRBV5-1 to TRBJ2-3, with TRBD2 matching over 7 bases. J was trimmed by 0 bases and V by 1 base; bases with no gene match: 5. This CDR3 is 16 amino acids long. CDR1 SGHRS and CDR2 YFSETQ come from the germline V gene. The CDR3 DNA is TGCGCCAGCAGCTTGTGGGGTAGCGGGAGCACAGATACGCAGTATTTT. Amino acids: CASSLWGSGSTDTQYF.

The J gene is TRBJ2-3, the V gene TRBV19; TRBD1 matches at 8 bases. Germline V gene sequence: CDR1 LNHDA, CDR2 SQIVND (reference sequence). The CDR3 is made up of 15 amino acids. Losses at the gene ends were 4 bases for V and 3 bases for J; bases not matched to a gene: 6. CDR3 sequence: CASSTGGVVTDTQYF. In DNA form, the CDR3 reads TGTGCCAGTAGTACAGGGGGCGTAGTGACAGATACGCAGTATTTT.

CDR3 sequence: CASTKMGPGNEQFF. As DNA, the CDR3 is TGTGCCAGCACTAAAATGGGGCCGGGCAATGAGCAGTTCTTC. V gene TRBV7-8 combines with J gene TRBJ2-1; D might be TRBD1 (5 bases). The CDR3 contains 14 residues. In germline, CDR1 is SGHVS, CDR2 FQNEAQ. V lost 7 bases and J 6 bases, leaving 16 bases between the germline ends.

This clone was seen more than once but under ten times. The chain links TRBV5-1 to TRBJ2-7; 8 nucleotides agree with TRBD1. V gave up 4 bases and J gave up 0 bases; unmatched junction bases: 3. The germline V gene has CDR1 SGHRS and CDR2 YFSETQ. The CDR3 is 14 residues long. The CDR3 region has the DNA TGCGCCAGCAGCACCGGGACAGGCTCCTACGAGCAGTACTTC. This gives the protein CASSTGTGSYEQYF.

There are a few counts of this clone. This sequence joins TRBV6-1 and TRBJ2-2; possibly TRBD1 for D (6 bases). V was cut by 6 bases and J by 3 bases, with 8 bases left in between. The CDR3 loop spans 13 amino acids. CDR1 MNHNS and CDR2 SASEGT come from the germline V gene. DNA for the CDR3: TGTGCCAGCAGACAGGGTGACACCGGGGAGCTGTTTTTT. The encoded protein is CASRQGDTGELFF.

The rearrangement links TRBV2 to TRBJ1-2; D possibly corresponds to TRBD1 (6 bases). V dropped 6 bases and J dropped 4 bases, with 18 bases sitting between them. CDR1 is SNHLY and CDR2 is FYNNEI in the germline V gene. CDR3 length equals 15 residues. The CDR3 DNA is TGTGCCAGCAGGAGGGCAGGGGAAAGTGCCTATGGCTACACCTTC. Residues: CASRRAGESAYGYTF.

The chain combines TRBV30 with TRBJ2-3; 14 bases align to TRBD2. The CDR3 runs 16 residues. With 2 bases clipped from V and 3 bases from J, the junction kept 4 bases outside the gene matches. Per the germline V gene, CDR1 is GTSNPN and CDR2 is SVGIG (reference sequence). CDR3 region: CAWSRLAGGWTDTQYF. The DNA for the CDR3 is TGTGCCTGGAGTCGACTAGCGGGAGGGTGGACAGATACGCAGTATTTT. Using reference TRBV30 and TRBJ2-3 for the parts outside the CDR3, the full variable domain is SQTIHQWPATLVQPVGSPLSLECTVEGTSNPNLYWYRQAAGRGLQLLFYSVGIGQISSEVPQNLSASRPQDRQFILSSKKLLLSDSGFYLCAWSRLAGGWTDTQYFGPGTRLTVL.

The rearrangement links TRBV7-9 to TRBJ1-1, with D maybe TRBD1 (5 bases). Trimming took off 8 bases at V and 5 bases at J, with 18 bases between the two ends. The CDR3 covers 14 residues. Germline CDR1 SEHNR, CDR2 FQNEAQ (reference sequence). CDR3 amino acids: CASLGTEGRTEAFF. DNA of the CDR3: TGTGCCAGCTTGGGGACCGAGGGGAGGACTGAAGCTTTCTTT.

This clone turned up a few times. The chain recombines TRBV10-2 with TRBJ1-1; unclear D gene. Germline loops: CDR1 WSHSY, CDR2 SAAADI. The length of the CDR3 is 12 residues. Between the trimmed V and J ends, which lost 7 bases and 5 bases, there was a span of 11 bases. The CDR3 reads CASIVSGTEAFF. CDR3 DNA sequence: TGCGCCAGCATAGTATCGGGAACTGAAGCTTTCTTT.

In nucleotides, the CDR3 is TGTGCCAGCAGCCGAGGACAGGGGAACACTGAAGCTTTCTTT. The encoded protein is CASSRGQGNTEAFF. The chain has TRBV7-9 and TRBJ1-1; 8 bases map to TRBD1. Germline CDR1 SEHNR, CDR2 FQNEAQ (reference sequence). The CDR3 length is 14 residues. V was pared by 5 bases and J by 1 base, with 3 bases of the junction left unmatched.

This chain joins TRBV13 and TRBJ2-5, with 9 bases identical to TRBD2. The J segment lost 1 base and the V segment lost 2 bases, leaving 5 bases of the junction unmatched. This CDR3 has 16 residues. Looked up from germline, CDR1 is PRHDT and CDR2 is FYEKMQ (reference sequence). CDR3 nucleotide sequence: TGTGCCAGCAGCTTAACTAGCGGGCCTCCCCAAGAGACCCAGTACTTC. Translated: CASSLTSGPPQETQYF.